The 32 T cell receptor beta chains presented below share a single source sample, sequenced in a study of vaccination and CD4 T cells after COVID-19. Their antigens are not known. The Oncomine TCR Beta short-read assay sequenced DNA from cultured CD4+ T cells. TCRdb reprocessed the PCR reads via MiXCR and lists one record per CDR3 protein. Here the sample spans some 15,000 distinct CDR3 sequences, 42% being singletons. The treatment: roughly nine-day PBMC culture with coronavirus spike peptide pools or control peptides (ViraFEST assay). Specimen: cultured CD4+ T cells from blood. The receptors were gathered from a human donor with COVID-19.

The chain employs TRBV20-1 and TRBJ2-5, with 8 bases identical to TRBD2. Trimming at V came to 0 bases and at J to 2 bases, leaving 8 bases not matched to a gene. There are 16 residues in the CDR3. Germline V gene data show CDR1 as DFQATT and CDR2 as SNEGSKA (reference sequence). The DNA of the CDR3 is TGCAGTGCTAGAGATGTTGCGGGGGGACCGCAAGAGACCCAGTACTTC. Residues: CSARDVAGGPQETQYF.

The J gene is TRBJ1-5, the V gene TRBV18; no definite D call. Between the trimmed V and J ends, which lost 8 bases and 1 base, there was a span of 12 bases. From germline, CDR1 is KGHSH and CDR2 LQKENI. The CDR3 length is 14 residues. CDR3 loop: CASHGESSNQPQHF. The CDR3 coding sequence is TGTGCCAGCCACGGGGAGTCCAGCAATCAGCCCCAGCATTTT.

CDR3 sequence reads: CSARRPGGPGEQYF. In DNA form, the CDR3 reads TGCAGTGCTAGAAGGCCAGGGGGCCCGGGGGAGCAGTACTTC. J is TRBJ2-7 and V is TRBV20-1; 8 positions agree with TRBD1. Unmatched junction bases numbered 10, after V lost 2 bases and J lost 7 bases. The germline gives CDR1 DFQATT, CDR2 SNEGSKA (reference sequence). The CDR3 consists of 14 residues.

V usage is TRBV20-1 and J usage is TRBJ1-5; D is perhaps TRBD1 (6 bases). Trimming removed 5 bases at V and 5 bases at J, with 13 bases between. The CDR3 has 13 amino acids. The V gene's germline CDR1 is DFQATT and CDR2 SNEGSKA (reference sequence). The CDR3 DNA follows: TGCAGTGCTTTGGGACAAAGAGATCAGCCCCAGCATTTT. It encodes CSALGQRDQPQHF.

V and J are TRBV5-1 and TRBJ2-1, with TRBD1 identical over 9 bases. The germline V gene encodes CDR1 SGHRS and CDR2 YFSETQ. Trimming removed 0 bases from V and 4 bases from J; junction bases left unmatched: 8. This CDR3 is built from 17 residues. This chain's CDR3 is CASSLAPPGQGYNEQFF. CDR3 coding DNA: TGCGCCAGCAGCTTGGCCCCCCCGGGACAGGGATACAATGAGCAGTTCTTC.

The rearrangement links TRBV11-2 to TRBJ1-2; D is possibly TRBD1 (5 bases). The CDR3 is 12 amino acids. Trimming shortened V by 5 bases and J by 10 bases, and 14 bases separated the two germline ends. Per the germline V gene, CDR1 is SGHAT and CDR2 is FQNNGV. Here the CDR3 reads CASSIQDFDYTF. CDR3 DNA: TGTGCCAGCAGCATACAGGACTTTGACTACACCTTC.

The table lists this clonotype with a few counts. The CDR3 region has the DNA TGTGCCAGCAGCTTAGCGTTGAAGGGGGGCCTAAGCTCTGGGGCCAACGTCCTGACTTTC. Protein product: CASSLALKGGLSSGANVLTF. The V gene is TRBV7-6, the J gene TRBJ2-6, with D perhaps being TRBD1 or TRBD2 (6 bases each). With 0 bases removed from V and 0 bases from J, the gap between germline ends came to 18 bases. CDR3 size: 20 residues. Germline values: CDR1 SGHVS, CDR2 FNYEAQ. Looking up the rest from reference TRBV7-6 and TRBJ2-6 gives the full variable domain: GAGVSQSPRYKVTKRGQDVALRCDPISGHVSLYWYRQALGQGPEFLTYFNYEAQQDKSGLPNDRFSAERPEGSISTLTIQRTEQRDSAMYRCASSLALKGGLSSGANVLTFGAGSRLTVL.

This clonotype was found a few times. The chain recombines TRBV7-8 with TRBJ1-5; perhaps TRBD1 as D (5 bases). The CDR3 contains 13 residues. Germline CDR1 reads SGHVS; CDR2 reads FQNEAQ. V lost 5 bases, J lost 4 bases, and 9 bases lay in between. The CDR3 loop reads CASSIDRNQPQHF. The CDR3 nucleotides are TGTGCCAGCAGCATAGACAGAAATCAGCCCCAGCATTTT.

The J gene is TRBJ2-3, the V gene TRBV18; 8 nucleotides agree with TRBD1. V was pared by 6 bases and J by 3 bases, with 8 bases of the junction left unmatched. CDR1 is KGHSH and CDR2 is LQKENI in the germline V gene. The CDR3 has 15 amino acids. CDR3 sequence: CASSYGQGRTDTQYF. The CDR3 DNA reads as TGTGCCAGCTCTTACGGACAGGGAAGGACAGATACGCAGTATTTT.

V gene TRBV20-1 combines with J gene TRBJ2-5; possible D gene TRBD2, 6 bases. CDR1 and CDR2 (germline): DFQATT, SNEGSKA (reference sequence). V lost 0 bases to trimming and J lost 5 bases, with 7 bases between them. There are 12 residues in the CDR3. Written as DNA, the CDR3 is TGCAGTGCTAGAGATGGGGGGGAGACCCAGTACTTC. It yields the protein CSARDGGETQYF.

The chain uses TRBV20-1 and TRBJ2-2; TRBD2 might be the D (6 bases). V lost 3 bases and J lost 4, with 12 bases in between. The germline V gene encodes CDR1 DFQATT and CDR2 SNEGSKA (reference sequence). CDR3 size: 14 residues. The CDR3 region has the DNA TGCAGTGCTAGTCGGAGGGTCAGCACCGGGGAGCTGTTTTTT. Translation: CSASRRVSTGELFF.

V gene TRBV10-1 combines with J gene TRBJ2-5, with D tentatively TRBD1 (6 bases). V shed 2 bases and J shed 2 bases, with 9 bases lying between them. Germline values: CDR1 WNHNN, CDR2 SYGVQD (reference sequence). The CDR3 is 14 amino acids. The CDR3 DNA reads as TGCGCCAGCAGTGAGGGGGGCCCTCAAGAGACCCAGTACTTC. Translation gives CASSEGGPQETQYF.

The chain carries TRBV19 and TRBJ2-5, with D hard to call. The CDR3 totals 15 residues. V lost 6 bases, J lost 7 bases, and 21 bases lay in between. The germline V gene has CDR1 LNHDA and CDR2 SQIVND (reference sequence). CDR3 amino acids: CASSTHITTAGTQYF. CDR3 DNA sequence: TGTGCCAGTAGCACACATATCACGACGGCAGGGACCCAGTACTTC.

CDR3 sequence: CSVGGSAYEQYF. The CDR3 DNA sequence: TGCAGCGTTGGAGGGTCCGCCTACGAGCAGTACTTC. The chain is built from TRBV29-1 and TRBJ2-7, with TRBD2 as a possible D gene (5 bases). Germline loops: CDR1 SQVTM, CDR2 ANQGSEA. CDR3 length equals 12 residues. V shed 4 bases and J shed 2 bases, with 9 bases lying between them.

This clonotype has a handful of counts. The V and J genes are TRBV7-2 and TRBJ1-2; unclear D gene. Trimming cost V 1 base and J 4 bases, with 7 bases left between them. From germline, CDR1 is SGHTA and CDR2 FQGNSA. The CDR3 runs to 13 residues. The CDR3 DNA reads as TGTGCCAGCAGCTTAGGCAGCAGCTATGGCTACACCTTC. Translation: CASSLGSSYGYTF.

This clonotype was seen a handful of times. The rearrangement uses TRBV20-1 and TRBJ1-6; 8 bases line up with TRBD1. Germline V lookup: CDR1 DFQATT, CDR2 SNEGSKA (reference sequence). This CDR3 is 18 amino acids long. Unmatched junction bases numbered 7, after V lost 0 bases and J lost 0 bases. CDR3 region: CSARDADRASSYNSPLHF. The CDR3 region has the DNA TGCAGTGCTAGAGATGCGGACAGGGCGAGCTCCTATAATTCACCCCTCCACTTT.

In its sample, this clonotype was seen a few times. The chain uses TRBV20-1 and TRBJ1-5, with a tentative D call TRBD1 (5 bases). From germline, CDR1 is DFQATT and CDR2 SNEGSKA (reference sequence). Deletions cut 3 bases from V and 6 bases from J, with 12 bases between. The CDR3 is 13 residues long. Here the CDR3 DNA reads TGCAGTGCTAGTTCGGGGCTTGGTCAGCCCCAGCATTTT. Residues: CSASSGLGQPQHF.

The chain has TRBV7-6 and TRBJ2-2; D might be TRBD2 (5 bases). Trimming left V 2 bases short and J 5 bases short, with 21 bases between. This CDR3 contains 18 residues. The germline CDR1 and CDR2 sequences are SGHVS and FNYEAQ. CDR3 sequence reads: CASSLSSRESWITGELFF. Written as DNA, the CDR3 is TGTGCCAGCAGCTTAAGTTCTCGGGAAAGTTGGATTACCGGGGAGCTGTTTTTT.

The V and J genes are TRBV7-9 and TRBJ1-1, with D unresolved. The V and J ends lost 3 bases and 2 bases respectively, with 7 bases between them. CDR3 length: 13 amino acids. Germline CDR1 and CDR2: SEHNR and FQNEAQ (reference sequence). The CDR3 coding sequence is TGTGCCAGCAGCTTGGTTCCAAACACTGAAGCTTTCTTT. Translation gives CASSLVPNTEAFF.

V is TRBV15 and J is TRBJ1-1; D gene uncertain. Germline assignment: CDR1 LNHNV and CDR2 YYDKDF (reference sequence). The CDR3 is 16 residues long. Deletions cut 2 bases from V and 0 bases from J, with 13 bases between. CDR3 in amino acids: CATSRRTFSMNTEAFF. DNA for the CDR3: TGTGCCACCAGCAGAAGGACGTTCTCGATGAACACTGAAGCTTTCTTT.

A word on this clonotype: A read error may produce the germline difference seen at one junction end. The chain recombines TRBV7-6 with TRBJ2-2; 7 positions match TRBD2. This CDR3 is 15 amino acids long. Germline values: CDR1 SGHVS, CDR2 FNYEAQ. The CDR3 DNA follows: TGTGCCGGCAGCTTGATCGGACTAGGCACCGGGGAGCTGTTTTTT. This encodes CAGSLIGLGTGELFF.

As DNA, the CDR3 is TGTGCCAGCAGTTTATGGGACAGGCAAGAGACCCAGTACTTC. Amino acids: CASSLWDRQETQYF. This rearrangement joins TRBV27 to TRBJ2-5, with 8 positions matching TRBD1. The trim removed 1 base at V and 2 bases at J, leaving 0 bases unmatched. Germline V CDR1 and CDR2: MNHEY, SMNVEV (reference sequence). The CDR3 consists of 14 residues.

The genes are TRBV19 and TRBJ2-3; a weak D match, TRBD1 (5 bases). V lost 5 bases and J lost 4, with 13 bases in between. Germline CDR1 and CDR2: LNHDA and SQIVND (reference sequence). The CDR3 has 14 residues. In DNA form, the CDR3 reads TGTGCCAGTAGTCTTTCAGGGTCCCCAGATACGCAGTATTTT. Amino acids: CASSLSGSPDTQYF.

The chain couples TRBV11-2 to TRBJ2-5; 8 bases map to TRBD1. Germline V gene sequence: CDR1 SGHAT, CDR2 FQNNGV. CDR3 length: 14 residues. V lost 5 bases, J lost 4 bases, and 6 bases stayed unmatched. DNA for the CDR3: TGTGCCAGCAGCAAGGACAGGGTCGGAGAGACCCAGTACTTC. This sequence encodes CASSKDRVGETQYF.

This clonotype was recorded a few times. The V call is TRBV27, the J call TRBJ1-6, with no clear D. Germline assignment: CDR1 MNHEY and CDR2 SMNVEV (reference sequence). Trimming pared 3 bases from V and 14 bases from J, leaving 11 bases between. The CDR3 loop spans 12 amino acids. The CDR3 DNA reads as TGTGCCAGCAGTTTCCCCCCGGGTGCCCTCCACTTT. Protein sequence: CASSFPPGALHF.

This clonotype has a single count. The CDR3 DNA reads TGCAGTGCTAGAGCGGGCAGTCAGGCCTTTTCACCCCTCCACTTT. Its translation is CSARAGSQAFSPLHF. The chain links TRBV20-1 to TRBJ1-6; D unresolved. The V and J ends lost 1 base and 9 bases respectively, with 16 bases between them. Germline lookup yields CDR1 DFQATT and CDR2 SNEGSKA (reference sequence). This CDR3 spans 15 amino acids.

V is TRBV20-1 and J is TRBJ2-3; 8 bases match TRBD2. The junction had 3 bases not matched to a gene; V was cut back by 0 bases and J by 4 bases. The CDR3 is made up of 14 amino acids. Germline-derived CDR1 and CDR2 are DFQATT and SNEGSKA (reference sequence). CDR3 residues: CSARDSGGADTQYF. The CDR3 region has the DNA TGCAGTGCTAGAGATTCCGGGGGGGCAGATACGCAGTATTTT.

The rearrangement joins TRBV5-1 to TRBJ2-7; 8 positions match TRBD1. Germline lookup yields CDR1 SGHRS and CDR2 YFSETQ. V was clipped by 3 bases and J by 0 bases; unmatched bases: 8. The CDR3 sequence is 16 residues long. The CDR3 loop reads CASSSKGQGGSYEQYF. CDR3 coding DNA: TGCGCCAGCAGCTCTAAAGGACAGGGAGGCTCCTACGAGCAGTACTTC.

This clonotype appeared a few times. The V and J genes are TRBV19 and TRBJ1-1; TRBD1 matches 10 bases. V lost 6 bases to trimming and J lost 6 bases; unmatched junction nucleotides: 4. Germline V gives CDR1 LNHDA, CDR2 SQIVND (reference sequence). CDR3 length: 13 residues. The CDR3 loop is CASSRDRGSEAFF. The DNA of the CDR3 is TGTGCCAGTAGCCGGGACAGGGGATCTGAAGCTTTCTTT.

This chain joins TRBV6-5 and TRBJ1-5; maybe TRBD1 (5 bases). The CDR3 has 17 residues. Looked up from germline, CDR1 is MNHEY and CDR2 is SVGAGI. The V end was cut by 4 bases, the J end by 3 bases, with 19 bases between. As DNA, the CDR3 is TGTGCCAGCAGTTCGCCACCGGGGCAGGGCAACAATCAGCCCCAGCATTTT. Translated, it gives CASSSPPGQGNNQPQHF.

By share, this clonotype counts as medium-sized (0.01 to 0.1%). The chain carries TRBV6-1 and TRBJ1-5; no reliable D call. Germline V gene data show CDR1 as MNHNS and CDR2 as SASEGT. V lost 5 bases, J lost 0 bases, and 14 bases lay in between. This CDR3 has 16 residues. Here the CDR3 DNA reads TGTGCCAGCAGTCCTACGACACTAATTAGCAATCAGCCCCAGCATTTT. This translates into CASSPTTLISNQPQHF.

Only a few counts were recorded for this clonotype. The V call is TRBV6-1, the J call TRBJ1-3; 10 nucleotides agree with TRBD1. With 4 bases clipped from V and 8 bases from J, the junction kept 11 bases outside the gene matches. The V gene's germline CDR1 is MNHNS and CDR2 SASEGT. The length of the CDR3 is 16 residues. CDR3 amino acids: CASSGRQGAFRYTIYF. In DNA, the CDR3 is TGTGCCAGCAGTGGTCGACAGGGGGCATTTAGGTACACCATATATTTT.